This entry describes one TCR beta chain. Its binding antigen is unknown. At one of its ends the junction is not consistent with the germline gene, which may arise from a read error. RNA was extracted from bulk unsorted tissue and checked for quality with a NanoDrop ND-1000 and an Agilent 2100. The normal lung samples consisted of distant non-tumor tissue collected more than 3 cm from the tumor edge. The donors were newly diagnosed lung cancer patients admitted for thoracic surgery in China from August to November 2014 who had not received prior chemotherapy. Anyone who had undergone radiotherapy or chemotherapy before, or who had another cancer at the same time, was left out of the study. Pieces of surgical tissue measuring about 1-2 cm3 were kept in RNAlater solution and stored at -80 degrees C until use. From the cysteine up to the phenylalanine, the CDR3 has a length of 14 residues. Only the CDR3 DNA stays, 42 bases, in frame from base 1. The germline V gene sets CDR1 to SQVTM and CDR2 to ANQGSEA.

These data come from a study of tumor and adjacent non-tumor tissue in lung cancer (dated 2018 in TCRdb). A note on the overall study: Of the cohort, roughly 12 patients had adenocarcinoma, 2 had squamous cell carcinoma and 1 had small cell lung cancer. The roughly 15 enrolled patients, of whom around ten were men and 5 were women, were aged about 30 to 80 years and were diagnosed with TNM stage I to III disease. Sequencing generated a total of roughly 130 million productive TCRbeta reads, averaging roughly 4.4 million reads per sample. The study compared bulk TCRbeta repertoires between lung tumor tissue and matched distant non-tumor lung tissue from over twelve lung cancer patients. Around 31 paired specimens, one tumor and one normal lung sample per patient, were profiled by TCRbeta CDR3 sequencing. Results the study describes overall, beyond this receptor: In normal lung, the top 100 clones accounted for a significantly larger cumulative share of the repertoire than in tumor tissue. Younger patients had significantly higher TCR diversity, and higher tumor TCR diversity was associated with shorter overall and disease-free survival. Only 15 or so patients were included in the cohort, and the need for larger samples and more detailed clinical data was noted by the authors. Peripheral blood was not sequenced, so blood TCRbeta repertoires were not examined in the lung cancer patients of the study. Neither the sequencing platform nor unique molecular identifiers are mentioned in the methods. Tumor tissue showed significantly greater TCR diversity (inverse Simpson) than normal lung tissue (about 400 vs 180, P = 0.0075, Mann-Whitney U test).

The library came from multiplex PCR. Sequenced using an Illumina HiSeq 2500. TCRbeta libraries were constructed through three rounds of nested PCR with primers (Table S4) according to protocols adapted from ARM-PCR. Before sequencing, PCR products of 200-500 bp were cut from the gel and purified using the QIAquick gel extraction kit. As for how the authors treated the data: Trimmomatic was used to clean the reads, FLASH merged the cleaned reads into complete CDR3 sequences, and MiTCR assigned the sequences to V(D)J germline segments. Clonal diversity was computed as the inverse Simpson's index with VDJtools. In-frame sequences without a premature stop codon were defined as productive reads. TCRdb itself trimmed the public reads at Q25 with fastp, ran MiXCR and retained productive beta chains. Each CDR3 protein gets just one entry, which takes the most common genes and DNA from the rows behind it. The V and J calls and clone size are TCRdb's, not the authors'. Present in this sample are some 100,000 distinct CDR3 sequences, about 80% of which were seen just once. Of the sample, less than 40% falls within the top ten clones.

The specimen sequenced was distant non-tumor lung tissue. The rearrangement joined TRBV29-1 to TRBJ2-5, and the D gene may be TRBD2, 5 bases matching. The sequence was obtained from a man in his sixties with small cell lung cancer. The sequenced DNA: TGTAGCGCCGGGAATGTGGGGTCGATGGAGACCCAGTACTTC. Protein translation: CSAGNVGSMETQYF.